The 15 T cell receptor beta chains in this list originate from one sample, sequenced in a study of shared clonotypes between healthy human individuals. Clones were sequenced by immunoSEQ multiplex PCR, and TCRdb holds only the in-frame ones, with some missing. The repertoire holds about 2 million clones, with 95% as singletons. The specimen was naive CD4+ T cells sorted from blood. Subset noted: CD45RA+ positively selected. The receptors derive from a man between 18 and 35 years old in good health.

The V gene is TRBV2, the J gene TRBJ1-4; D call uncertain. Per the germline V gene, CDR1 is SNHLY and CDR2 is FYNNEI. This CDR3 is 13 amino acids long. Trimming stripped 6 bases from V and 7 bases from J, with 12 bases between. CDR3 coding DNA: TGTGCCAGCAGGCCACCTGAGCGTGAAAAACTGTTTTTT. Residues: CASRPPEREKLFF.

This rearrangement joins TRBV10-3 to TRBJ1-4, with D perhaps matching TRBD1 (6 bases). The CDR3 contains 14 residues. V was shortened by 3 bases and J by 8 bases, with 13 bases between the two germline ends. CDR1 is ENHRY, CDR2 SYGVKD, per germline. CDR3 DNA sequence: TGTGCCATCAGTGATGGGGGGCTGGGGGAAAAACTGTTTTTT. Translating gives CAISDGGLGEKLFF.

This clone was observed at least ten times. V gene TRBV5-4 combines with J gene TRBJ2-7; D is possibly TRBD1 (5 bases). V dropped 0 bases and J dropped 3 bases, with 13 bases sitting between them. CDR3 size: 15 residues. The V gene's germline CDR1 is SGHNT and CDR2 YYREEE (reference sequence). CDR3 nucleotides: TGTGCCAGCAGCTTGGATCCAGGGCCGGGCTACGAGCAGTACTTC. This sequence encodes CASSLDPGPGYEQYF.

The CDR3 DNA reads as TGTGCCAGCAGCTTGACTGGGAACTACGAGCAGTACTTC. Its translation: CASSLTGNYEQYF. This chain joins TRBV5-5 and TRBJ2-7, with no clear D. Between the trimmed V and J ends, which lost 1 base and 3 bases, there was a span of 8 bases. The CDR3 is 13 amino acids. From germline, CDR1 is SGHKS and CDR2 YYEKEE (reference sequence).

The CDR3 spells CASRRAGVGTDTQYF. The CDR3 region has the DNA TGTGCCAGCAGAAGGGCGGGAGTAGGGACAGATACGCAGTATTTT. J is TRBJ2-3 and V is TRBV6-6; 7 positions match TRBD2. CDR1 and CDR2 from the germline V gene are MNHNY and SVGAGI (reference sequence). The CDR3 is 15 residues long. V shed 6 bases, J shed 3 bases, and the junction held 9 bases outside the gene matches.

CDR3 nucleotides: TGTGCCAGCAAGATGCCTAGCGGGAGGAATGAGCAGTTCTTC. Translating gives CASKMPSGRNEQFF. The chain joins TRBV6-5 to TRBJ2-1; 11 bases agree with TRBD2. Trimming took 7 bases from V and 7 from J; bases not matched to a gene: 6. CDR1 MNHEY and CDR2 SVGAGI come from the germline V gene. The length of the CDR3 is 14 residues.

This chain links TRBV29-1 with TRBJ2-6, with D unresolved. V dropped 7 bases and J dropped 0 bases, with 10 bases sitting between them. Germline assignment: CDR1 SQVTM and CDR2 ANQGSEA. The CDR3 loop spans 14 amino acids. Here the CDR3 reads CSADFSSGANVLTF. The CDR3 DNA is TGCAGCGCAGACTTCAGCTCTGGGGCCAACGTCCTGACTTTC. The full variable domain, rest sourced from reference TRBV29-1 and TRBJ2-6, is SAVISQKPSRDICQRGTSLTIQCQVDSQVTMMFWYRQQPGQSLTLIATANQGSEATYESGFVIDKFPISRPNLTFSTLTVSNMSPEDSSIYLCSADFSSGANVLTFGAGSRLTVL.

The J gene is TRBJ1-2, the V gene TRBV19, with 9 nucleotides matching TRBD1. The trim removed 5 bases at V and 5 bases at J, leaving 6 bases unmatched. Germline CDR1 is LNHDA and CDR2 is SQIVND (reference sequence). The CDR3 sequence is 14 residues long. The CDR3 DNA reads as TGTGCCAGTAGTCGGACAGGGGCCATTTATGGCTACACCTTC. Its translation is CASSRTGAIYGYTF. Full variable domain (remainder filled in from reference TRBV19 and TRBJ1-2): DGGITQSPKYLFRKEGQNVTLSCEQNLNHDAMYWYRQDPGQGLRLIYYSQIVNDFQKGDIAEGYSVSREKKESFPLTVTSAQKNPTAFYLCASSRTGAIYGYTFGSGTRLTVV.

V usage is TRBV30 and J usage is TRBJ1-5, with 7 bases matching TRBD1. V lost 3 bases and J lost 7; bases outside the gene matches: 6. From germline, CDR1 is GTSNPN and CDR2 SVGIG (reference sequence). CDR3 length: 13 residues. CDR3 loop: CAWSEDRAQPQHF. CDR3 nucleotides: TGTGCCTGGAGCGAAGACAGGGCCCAGCCCCAGCATTTT.

This chain uses TRBV27 with TRBJ2-7; no reliable D call. Trimming cost V 0 bases and J 3 bases, with 12 bases left between them. The CDR3 spans 15 residues. Germline V gene data show CDR1 as MNHEY and CDR2 as SMNVEV (reference sequence). DNA for the CDR3: TGTGCCAGCAGTTTATCTTCCAGCGAGATCTACGAGCAGTACTTC. Translated, it gives CASSLSSSEIYEQYF.

V usage is TRBV11-2 and J usage is TRBJ2-3, with unresolved D. CDR1 and CDR2 from the germline V gene are SGHAT and FQNNGV. The CDR3 totals 15 residues. V dropped 0 bases and J dropped 0 bases, with 7 bases sitting between them. CDR3 nucleotide sequence: TGTGCCAGCAGCTTAGAAGGCTTCAGCACAGATACGCAGTATTTT. Protein: CASSLEGFSTDTQYF.

The chain recombines TRBV2 with TRBJ2-1, with D unresolved. The CDR3 consists of 11 residues. CDR1 and CDR2 from the germline V gene are SNHLY and FYNNEI. Trimming shortened V by 2 bases and J by 9 bases, and 5 bases separated the two germline ends. CDR3 in amino acids: CASSENFEQFF. DNA of the CDR3: TGTGCCAGCAGTGAAAATTTTGAGCAGTTCTTC.

This CDR3 reads CAWATAPEKLFF. CDR3 nucleotides: TGTGCCTGGGCGACTGCCCCGGAAAAACTGTTTTTT. The chain carries TRBV30 and TRBJ1-4, with no clear D. This CDR3 region has 12 residues. Trimming left V 5 bases short and J 8 bases short, with 12 bases between. CDR1 and CDR2 from the germline V gene are GTSNPN and SVGIG (reference sequence). Full variable domain (rest looked up from reference TRBV30 and TRBJ1-4): SQTIHQWPATLVQPVGSPLSLECTVEGTSNPNLYWYRQAAGRGLQLLFYSVGIGQISSEVPQNLSASRPQDRQFILSSKKLLLSDSGFYLCAWATAPEKLFFGSGTQLSVL.

V is TRBV11-2 and J is TRBJ2-7; 8 bases match TRBD1. The V gene's germline CDR1 is SGHAT and CDR2 FQNNGV. The CDR3 extends over 15 amino acids. V shed 5 bases, J shed 5 bases, and the junction held 11 bases outside the gene matches. The CDR3 loop reads CASSQIRTGTNEQYF. The CDR3 DNA sequence: TGTGCCAGCAGCCAAATTCGGACAGGGACCAACGAGCAGTACTTC. Looking up the rest from reference TRBV11-2 and TRBJ2-7 gives the full variable domain: EAGVAQSPRYKIIEKRQSVAFWCNPISGHATLYWYQQILGQGPKLLIQFQNNGVVDDSQLPKDRFSAERLKGVDSTLKIQPAKLEDSAVYLCASSQIRTGTNEQYFGPGTRLTVT.

The rearrangement uses TRBV7-2 and TRBJ2-1; D unclear. Germline loops: CDR1 SGHTA, CDR2 FQGNSA. Trimming took off 2 bases at V and 10 bases at J, with 15 bases between the two ends. The CDR3 sequence is 14 residues long. CDR3 bases: TGTGCCAGCAGCTTACCCCTCGAGGTTTTGGAGCAGTTCTTC. Protein sequence: CASSLPLEVLEQFF. Based on the CDR3 plus reference TRBV7-2 and TRBJ2-1, the full variable domain is GAGVSQSPSNKVTEKGKDVELRCDPISGHTALYWYRQSLGQGLEFLIYFQGNSAPDKSGLPSDRFSAERTGGSVSTLTIQRTQQEDSAVYLCASSLPLEVLEQFFGPGTRLTVL.